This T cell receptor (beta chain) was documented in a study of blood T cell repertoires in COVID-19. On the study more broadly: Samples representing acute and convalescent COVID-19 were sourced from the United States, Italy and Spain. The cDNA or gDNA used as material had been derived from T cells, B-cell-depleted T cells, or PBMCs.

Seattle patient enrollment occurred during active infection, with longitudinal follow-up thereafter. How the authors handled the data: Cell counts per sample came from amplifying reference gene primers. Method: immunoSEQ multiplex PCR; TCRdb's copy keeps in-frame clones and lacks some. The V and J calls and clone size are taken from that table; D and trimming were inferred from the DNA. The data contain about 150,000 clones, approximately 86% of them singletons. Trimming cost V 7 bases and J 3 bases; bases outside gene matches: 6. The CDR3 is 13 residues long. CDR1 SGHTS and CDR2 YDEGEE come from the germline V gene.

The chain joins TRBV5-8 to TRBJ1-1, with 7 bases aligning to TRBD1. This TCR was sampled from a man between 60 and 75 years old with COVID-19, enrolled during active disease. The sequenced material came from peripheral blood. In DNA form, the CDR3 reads TGTGCCAGCCCAGGGCAGGGGGACACTGAAGCTTTCTTT. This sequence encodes CASPGQGDTEAFF.